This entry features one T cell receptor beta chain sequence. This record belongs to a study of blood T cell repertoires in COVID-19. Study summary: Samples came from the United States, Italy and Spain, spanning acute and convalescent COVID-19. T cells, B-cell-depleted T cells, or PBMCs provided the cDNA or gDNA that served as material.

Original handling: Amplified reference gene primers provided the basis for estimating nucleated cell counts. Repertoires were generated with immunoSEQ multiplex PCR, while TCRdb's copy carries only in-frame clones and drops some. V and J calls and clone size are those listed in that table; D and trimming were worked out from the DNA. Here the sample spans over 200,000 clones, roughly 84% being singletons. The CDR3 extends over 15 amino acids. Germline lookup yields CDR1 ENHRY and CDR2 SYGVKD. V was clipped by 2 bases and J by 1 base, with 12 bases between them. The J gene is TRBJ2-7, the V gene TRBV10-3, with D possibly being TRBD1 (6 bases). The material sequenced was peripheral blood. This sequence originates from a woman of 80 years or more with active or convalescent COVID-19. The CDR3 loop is CAISEGQRTSYEQYF. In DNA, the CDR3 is TGTGCCATCAGTGAGGGACAGCGGACTTCCTACGAGCAGTACTTC.